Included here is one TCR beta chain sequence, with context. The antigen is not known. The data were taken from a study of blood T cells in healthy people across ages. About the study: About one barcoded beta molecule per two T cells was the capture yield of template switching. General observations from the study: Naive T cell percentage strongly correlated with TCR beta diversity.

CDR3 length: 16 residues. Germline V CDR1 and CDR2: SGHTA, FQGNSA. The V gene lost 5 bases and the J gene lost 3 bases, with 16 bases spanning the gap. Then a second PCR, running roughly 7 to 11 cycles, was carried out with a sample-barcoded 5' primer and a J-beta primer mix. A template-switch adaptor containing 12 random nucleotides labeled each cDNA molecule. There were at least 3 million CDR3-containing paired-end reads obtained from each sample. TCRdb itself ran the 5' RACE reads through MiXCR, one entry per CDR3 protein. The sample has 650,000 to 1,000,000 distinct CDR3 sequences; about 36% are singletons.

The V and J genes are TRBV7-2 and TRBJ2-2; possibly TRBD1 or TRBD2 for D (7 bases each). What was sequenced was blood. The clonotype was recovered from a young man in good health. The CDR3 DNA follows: TGTGCCAGCAGCAGATGCCCAGGGGGGGACACCGGGGAGCTGTTTTTT. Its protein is CASSRCPGGDTGELFF.